This T cell receptor (beta chain) was sequenced in a study of vaccination effects on CD4 cells after COVID-19. TCRdb's table, derived via immunoSEQ multiplex PCR, lists solely in-frame clones and lacks some. Found here are 25,000 to 35,000 clones, approximately 70% of them singletons; the top ten hold around 30%. Viral peptide pool expansion of antigen-specific CD4+ T cells preceded sequencing in the ViraFEST assay. Subsequent to roughly 10 days of culture, CD4+ T cells were isolated. The person's infection with SARS-CoV-2, confirmed by PCR, took place between March and December 2020. Germline V gene sequence: CDR1 LGHDT, CDR2 YNNKEL (reference sequence). The CDR3 extends over 14 amino acids. V dropped 2 bases and J dropped 1 base, with 7 bases sitting between them. About this clone itself: Its antigen is unknown.

The sequence derives from a human donor who had a prior SARS-CoV-2 infection. The sample consisted of CD4+ T cells from PBMCs cultured with a peptide pool, taken before COVID-19 vaccination. This chain joins TRBV3-1 (or the pseudogene TRBV3-2) and TRBJ2-3; possibly TRBD1 or TRBD2 for D (5 bases each). As DNA, the CDR3 is TGTGCCAGCAGCCAACGGGACGGCACAGATACGCAGTATTTT. This gives the protein CASSQRDGTDTQYF.